The rows below give T cell receptor beta chains drawn from one sample of a study of OX40 agonist ivuxolimab in advanced cancers. TCRdb's copy holds only in-frame clones and misses some; the assay was immunoSEQ multiplex PCR. The sample carries some 61,000 clones, 75% to 80% recorded once. This sample comprised CD4+ or CD8+ T cells sorted from blood, obtained in a trial of the OX40 agonist ivuxolimab. Receptors originate from an adult with an advanced solid tumor such as melanoma, head and neck, liver or kidney cancer. Each CDR3 is given with its conserved first and last residue. Fields, in order: J gene, clone size, V gene, D gene, CDR3 DNA, CDR3 protein. A D gene is named only where the DNA matches it firmly. A clone size is listed for some rows: how often the clone was seen (once, few, many), or a class if it is expanded.

>TRBJ2-3|NA|TRBV28|NA
TGTGCCAGCAGTTTAGGGCAGCTTAGCACAGATACGCAGTATTTT
CASSLGQLSTDTQYF
>TRBJ2-2|NA|TRBV10-2|NA
TGCGCCAGCAAGAACAGCCCGAGTGGCACCGGGGAGCTGTTTTTT
CASKNSPSGTGELFF
>TRBJ2-6|NA|TRBV29-1|NA
TGCAGCGCTAGTACCTCTGGGGCCAACGTCCTGACTTTC
CSASTSGANVLTF
>TRBJ1-1|NA|TRBV6-6|NA
TGTGCCAGCAGTTACCACTCGGTGACCACTGAAGCTTTCTTT
CASSYHSVTTEAFF
>TRBJ2-3|NA|TRBV29-1|NA
TGCAGCGTTGAAGGTAGCGGTACCACAGATACGCAGTATTTT
CSVEGSGTTDTQYF
>TRBJ2-5|NA|TRBV19|NA
TGTGCCAGTAGTATACAGGGGGGACAAGAGACCCAGTACTTC
CASSIQGGQETQYF
>TRBJ2-1|NA|TRBV5-1|TRBD2
TGCGCCAGCAGCCCCGGGACTAGCGGGGGGGCGTTTGAGCAGTTCTTC
CASSPGTSGGAFEQFF
>TRBJ2-1|few|TRBV14|TRBD2
TGTGCCAGCAGCCCACTAGCGGGAGGATCCTACAATGAGCAGTTCTTC
CASSPLAGGSYNEQFF
>TRBJ1-1|NA|TRBV4-1|NA
TGCGCCAGCAGCCATTCGGGTGGTGGGACTGAAGCTTTCTTT
CASSHSGGGTEAFF
>TRBJ2-2|NA|TRBV19|TRBD1
TGTGCCAGTAGCGGGGACAGGGTAATCGGGGAGCTGTTTTTT
CASSGDRVIGELFF
>TRBJ2-7|few|TRBV19|NA
TGTGCCAGAACTCAGGGCTACGAGCAGTACTTC
CARTQGYEQYF
>TRBJ2-1|NA|TRBV29-1|TRBD2
TGCAGCGTGAGTAGGGTTTCTAGCGGTTTAACCTACAATGAGCAGTTCTTC
CSVSRVSSGLTYNEQFF
>TRBJ1-1|NA|TRBV7-9|NA
TGTGCCAGCAGCCAACGGGCGGATGAAGCTTTCTTT
CASSQRADEAFF
>TRBJ2-3|NA|TRBV7-9|NA
TGTGCCAGCAGAGGAATCAGGGATAGAGATACGCAGTATTTT
CASRGIRDRDTQYF
>TRBJ2-1|NA|TRBV9|NA
TGTGCCAGCAGCGTAGCTAGCTTGGGCAATGAGCAGTTCTTC
CASSVASLGNEQFF
>TRBJ1-2|NA|TRBV6-1|NA
TGTGCCAGCAGTGCCTATTCCAGGGTCCTAGGGCCTATGGATGGCTACACCTTC
CASSAYSRVLGPMDGYTF
>TRBJ2-5|NA|TRBV7-8|TRBD2
TGTGCCAGCAGCTCGGGACTAGTTACCGGGACCCAGTACTTC
CASSSGLVTGTQYF
>TRBJ1-1|NA|TRBV2|NA
TGTGCCAGCAGAGGCTCGGGGGGGTGGGACACTGAAGCTTTCTTT
CASRGSGGWDTEAFF
>TRBJ1-3|NA|TRBV18|NA
TGTGCCAGCTCACTTGACAGCTCTGGAAACACCATATATTTT
CASSLDSSGNTIYF
>TRBJ1-5|NA|TRBV29-1|TRBD1
TGCAGCGTTCGGGGGGACAGTCACAATCAGCCCCAGCATTTT
CSVRGDSHNQPQHF
>TRBJ2-3|once|TRBV7-9|NA
TGTGCCAGCAGCTTATACGCAGGGGGGTTCACAGATACGCAGTATTTT
CASSLYAGGFTDTQYF
>TRBJ1-3|NA|TRBV5-1|NA
TGCGCCAGCAGCTTGGGGATGGGGGTCATTGGAAACACCATATATTTT
CASSLGMGVIGNTIYF
>TRBJ1-2|large|TRBV28|TRBD1
TGTGCCAGCATTAGTCCGGGACAGAAACCGTACACCTTC
CASISPGQKPYTF
>TRBJ2-1|once|TRBV4-1|NA
TGCGCCAGCAGCCAGGAAAACCTCCGGGACTTGATGGGTGAGCAGTTCTTC
CASSQENLRDLMGEQFF
>TRBJ2-5|NA|TRBV19|NA
TGTGCCAGTAGTATTAATGAGGATGAGACCCAGTACTTC
CASSINEDETQYF
>TRBJ1-2|NA|TRBV28|NA
TGTGCCAGCAGTTTCCTGGGATTTGATATTAGAAACTATGGCTACACCTTC
CASSFLGFDIRNYGYTF
>TRBJ2-7|NA|TRBV19|TRBD1
TGTGCCAGTAGGTCTACAGGGGTCTACGAGCAGTACTTC
CASRSTGVYEQYF
>TRBJ2-1|once|TRBV15|TRBD1
TGTGCCACCCGCATCGGGACGACAGGGGGCGTCTCCTACAATGAGCAGTTCTTC
CATRIGTTGGVSYNEQFF
>TRBJ2-7|NA|TRBV6-6|TRBD2
TGTGCCAGCAGTCCCTCCCTAGCGGCTACCTACGAGCAGTACTTC
CASSPSLAATYEQYF
>TRBJ1-1|NA|TRBV5-1|TRBD1
TGCGCCAGCAGCTTACAGGGGCAGGGGAACACTGAAGCTTTCTTT
CASSLQGQGNTEAFF
>TRBJ2-3|few|TRBV5-6|NA
TGTGCCAGCAGCTTGGCCTATAGCGCCCGGACGCCCGGAGATACGCAGTATTTT
CASSLAYSARTPGDTQYF
>TRBJ2-5|NA|TRBV18|NA
TGTGCCAGCTCACTTACGGGGGAGACCCAGTACTTC
CASSLTGETQYF
>TRBJ1-5|NA|TRBV2|NA
TGTGCCAGCAGTGAACAGTCCTTTGGTCAGCCCCAGCATTTT
CASSEQSFGQPQHF
>TRBJ1-5|NA|TRBV29-1|TRBD1
TGCAGCGTCCGCGAGACAGGGGATCAGCCCCAGCATTTT
CSVRETGDQPQHF
>TRBJ2-5|NA|TRBV6-1|TRBD1
TGTGCCAGCAAACCCTATCCGGGACAGGAAAAGTCCCAGTACTTC
CASKPYPGQEKSQYF
>TRBJ2-6|NA|TRBV11-3|NA
TGTGCCAGCAGCTTAGGATGGTTTGGGGCCAACGTCCTGACTTTC
CASSLGWFGANVLTF
>TRBJ2-5|NA|TRBV5-4|NA
TGTGCCAGCAGCTTATCATACAACCAAGAGACCCAGTACTTC
CASSLSYNQETQYF
>TRBJ2-5|NA|TRBV29-1|TRBD1
TGCAGCGTTGCGGGACAGGGCCAAGAGACCCAGTACTTC
CSVAGQGQETQYF
>TRBJ1-1|NA|TRBV6-1|TRBD1
TGTGCCAGCAGTGCCAGGGGGGAGAACACTGAAGCTTTCTTT
CASSARGENTEAFF
>TRBJ2-2|NA|TRBV7-9|TRBD2
TGTGCCAGCAGCTTGCCGGGACTAGCGTCGTCCGGGGAGCTGTTTTTT
CASSLPGLASSGELFF
>TRBJ2-5|NA|TRBV5-1|TRBD1
TGCGCCAGCAGTGGCGACAGGGGAACCCAAGAGACCCAGTACTTC
CASSGDRGTQETQYF
>TRBJ2-1|NA|TRBV20-1|NA
TGCAGTGCCTCAGAGGGCCTTGGGCAGTTCTTC
CSASEGLGQFF
>TRBJ1-5|few|TRBV19|TRBD1
TGTGCCAGTAAAGGGACAGGGTACAATCAGCCCCAGCATTTT
CASKGTGYNQPQHF
>TRBJ2-7|NA|TRBV10-3|TRBD2
TGTGCCATCAGTGGGGCTCTAGCGGGTAACTCCTACGAGCAGTACTTC
CAISGALAGNSYEQYF
>TRBJ2-5|NA|TRBV11-2|NA
TGTGCCAGCAGCTTTGGGGAGACCCAGTACTTC
CASSFGETQYF
>TRBJ1-2|NA|TRBV10-3|NA
TGTGCCATCAGTTCCGGACAGTATGGCTACACCTTC
CAISSGQYGYTF
>TRBJ2-1|NA|TRBV7-3|TRBD1
TGTGCCAGCAGCTCGACAGGGGGATACGACAATGAGCAGTTCTTC
CASSSTGGYDNEQFF
>TRBJ1-4|few|TRBV7-3|NA
TGTGCCAGCAGCCCGGGTGGGGGAGCTAATGAAAAACTGTTTTTT
CASSPGGGANEKLFF
>TRBJ2-1|NA|TRBV6-5|NA
TGTGCCAGCGGGGGTCGGGGTGAGCAGTTCTTC
CASGGRGEQFF
>TRBJ1-2|NA|TRBV25-1|NA
TGTGCCAGCAGCAGGACTCCTAACTATGGCTACACCTTC
CASSRTPNYGYTF
>TRBJ1-1|NA|TRBV30|NA
TGTGCCTGGAGTGTATATAGGTTCGAAGCTTTCTTT
CAWSVYRFEAFF
>TRBJ1-5|NA|TRBV19|NA
TGTGCCAGTAGTATAGTTACAGGGAGGGGAAATCAGCCCCAGCATTTT
CASSIVTGRGNQPQHF
>TRBJ1-1|NA|TRBV18|NA
TGTGCCAGCTCACCATGGGTAACGGGCAGAATGAACACTGAAGCTTTCTTT
CASSPWVTGRMNTEAFF
>TRBJ2-2|NA|TRBV7-8|NA
TGTGCCAGCAGCTTAGCACCGACCGGGGAGCTGTTTTTT
CASSLAPTGELFF
>TRBJ2-6|once|TRBV2|NA
TGTGCCAGCAGTGAAGGCGGGGCTGGGGCCAACGTCCTGACTTTC
CASSEGGAGANVLTF
>TRBJ2-7|NA|TRBV6-5|TRBD1
TGTGCCAGCAGTACAACAGGGGAAGAGCAGTACTTC
CASSTTGEEQYF